This TCR beta chain was profiled in a study of regulatory T cells in long-lasting Graves disease. Study results and caveats: Newly diagnosed patients shared 950 to 1,000 public clonotypes; persistent patients shared around 2,500. Researchers examined only peripheral blood and not thyroid tissue.

There are a few counts of this clonotype. What it binds is unknown. The time point was: persistent/refractory GD, antithyroid drugs over 5 years with positive TRAb. PBMCs were the source of the RNA used for TCR sequencing. The germline V gene encodes CDR1 SEHNR and CDR2 FQNEAQ (reference sequence). The CDR3 is 13 amino acids. Between the trimmed V and J ends, which lost 3 bases and 0 bases, there was a span of 6 bases. Library construction for TCR beta used iRepertoire HTBI primers and Arm-PCR of CDR3 regions. In the original processing: Identification yielded approximately 60 TRBV and about 15 TRBJ segments across samples. MiXCR, applied by TCRdb to the multiplex PCR reads, yields one record per CDR3 protein. TCRdb, rather than the study authors, made the V and J calls. The profile shows under 450,000 distinct CDR3 sequences, roughly 25% of them singletons.

The TCR was taken from a middle-aged woman with Graves disease. The sample here was peripheral blood mononuclear cells (PBMCs), taken when the disease was refractory, from a patient treated with antithyroid drugs. The rearrangement joins TRBV7-9 to TRBJ2-7, with D hard to call. The CDR3 nucleotides are TGTGCCAGCAGCTTTTCTATCTCCTACGAGCAGTACTTC. This sequence encodes CASSFSISYEQYF.